These 4 T cell receptor beta chains share one sample of origin, sequenced in a study of memory CD4+ T cells and cytomegalovirus serostatus (dated 2019 in TCRdb). Library prep was done by the immunoSEQ multiplex PCR assay. This immuneACCESS table, as held by TCRdb, lists in-frame sequences with V and J called but not all clones. Of the missing ones, under half trace to an unresolved V gene in checked studies; the others have no known cause. This sample holds 55,000 to 65,000 clones; around 80% were observed only once. In total, the top ten clones hold 0.85% to 1.2% of the sample. A FACSAria II was used to sort memory CD4+ T cells, defined as single viable CD3+CD4+CD8-CD45RO+ cells. The sample taken for sequencing was memory CD4+ T cells from blood. The receptors here all came from an adult in good health and CMV-seronegative.

CDR3 DNA: TGCGCCAGCAGGGCCGCGGGGGGGGGAGGAACTGAAGCTTTCTTT. Residues: CASRAAGGGGTEAFF. The J gene is TRBJ1-1, the V gene TRBV10-2; D may be TRBD1 (5 bases). V lost 6 bases to trimming and J lost 5 bases, with 19 bases between them. The CDR3 totals 15 residues. Looked up from germline, CDR1 is WSHSY and CDR2 is SAAADI.

The chain carries TRBV29-1 and TRBJ1-5; D is uncertain. This CDR3 spans 12 amino acids. Trimming pared 4 bases from V and 3 bases from J, leaving 7 bases between. Germline V gene sequence: CDR1 SQVTM, CDR2 ANQGSEA. CDR3 DNA: TGCAGCGTTGGAAACGACAATCAGCCCCAGCATTTT. It is translated as CSVGNDNQPQHF. The variable domain in full, completed from reference TRBV29-1 and TRBJ1-5, reads SAVISQKPSRDICQRGTSLTIQCQVDSQVTMMFWYRQQPGQSLTLIATANQGSEATYESGFVIDKFPISRPNLTFSTLTVSNMSPEDSSIYLCSVGNDNQPQHFGDGTRLSIL.

The V and J genes are TRBV4-1 and TRBJ2-2; the match to TRBD1 covers 10 bases. The CDR3 is 17 residues long. J lost 4 bases, V lost 0 bases, and 5 bases had no gene match. Germline CDR1 MGHRA, CDR2 YSYEKL. CDR3 bases: TGCGCCAGCAGCCAAGAGGGAAGGACAGGGGGCACCGGGGAGCTGTTTTTT. This sequence encodes CASSQEGRTGGTGELFF.

The table lists this clone with a count of one. The genes are TRBV5-1 and TRBJ2-2; 7 nucleotides align to TRBD1. The germline gives CDR1 SGHRS, CDR2 YFSETQ. V gave up 4 bases and J gave up 3 bases; unmatched junction bases: 6. This CDR3 is 15 amino acids long. CDR3 region: CASSRVDRDTGELFF. CDR3 sequence (DNA): TGCGCCAGCAGCCGCGTTGACAGGGACACCGGGGAGCTGTTTTTT.